This T cell receptor (beta chain) was observed in a study of identical twins. Findings of the study overall: In beta out-of-frame sequences, the excess sharing between twins was weaker.

TCRdb reanalysed the 5' RACE reads using MiXCR and keeps one entry per CDR3 protein. Found here are roughly 220,000 distinct CDR3 sequences, under 8.5% of them singletons; the top ten hold 13% to 15%. This clonotype was counted between two and nine times. Its antigen is currently unknown. With 4 bases clipped from V and 1 base from J, the junction kept 2 bases outside the gene matches. This CDR3 comprises 13 residues. CDR1 SQVTM and CDR2 ANQGSEA come from the germline V gene. These records were also assigned to another study, of T cells expressing NK-cell markers.

The specimen sequenced was CD8+ T cells sorted from blood. The TCR sequence derives from a woman under 30 in good health. The rearrangement uses TRBV29-1 and TRBJ2-7, with 9 bases lining up with TRBD1. The CDR3 sequence: CSVGGQGSYEQYF. Written as DNA, the CDR3 is TGCAGCGTTGGGGGACAGGGATCCTACGAGCAGTACTTC.